These T cell receptor beta chains were read from a single sample in a study of shared T cell receptors in the human thymus. Using immunoSEQ multiplex PCR, the repertoire was profiled, and TCRdb retains in-frame clones only, with some absent. The sample carries approximately 400,000 clones, approximately 95% recorded once. Sequencing was carried out using thymocytes. Receptor source: a human donor. Both conserved end residues are part of each CDR3. A D gene is named only where the DNA matches it firmly. Only part of the rows carry a size: once, few, many, or a class if the clone is expanded.

clone size	V gene	J gene	D gene	CDR3 protein	CDR3 DNA
-	TRBV5-1	TRBJ2-5	TRBD1	CASSSSSPGTEKETQYF	TGCGCCAGCAGCTCGTCTTCACCCGGGACAGAGAAAGAGACCCAGTACTTC
-	TRBV27	TRBJ1-4	-	CASSLSAYEKLFF	TGTGCCAGCAGTTTATCCGCCTATGAAAAACTGTTTTTT
-	TRBV5-1	TRBJ2-7	-	CASSSGRSTSYEQYF	TGCGCCAGCAGCTCGGGACGTTCGACCTCCTACGAGCAGTACTTC
-	TRBV7-9	TRBJ1-1	TRBD1	CASSLVGARQGSNTEAFF	TGTGCCAGCAGCCTAGTAGGGGCAAGACAGGGCTCTAACACTGAAGCTTTCTTT
once	TRBV4-3	TRBJ2-5	-	CASSRITRETQYF	TGCGCCAGCAGCCGGATAACGCGGGAGACCCAGTACTTC
-	TRBV4-1	TRBJ2-7	TRBD2	CASSQDLGLAGGSYEQYF	TGCGCCAGCAGCCAAGATCTGGGCCTAGCGGGAGGTTCCTACGAGCAGTACTTC
-	TRBV14	TRBJ2-5	TRBD2	CASSQGRTSAKETQYF	TGTGCCAGCAGCCAAGGACGGACTAGCGCAAAAGAGACCCAGTACTTC
-	TRBV5-5	TRBJ2-7	-	CASSPEQGSHSYEQYF	TGTGCCAGCAGCCCAGAACAGGGATCCCACTCCTACGAGCAGTACTTC
few	TRBV19	TRBJ1-2	TRBD1	CASSMSDRVYGYTF	TGTGCCAGTAGTATGTCGGACAGGGTCTATGGCTACACCTTC
-	TRBV30	TRBJ1-1	-	CAWRMGEAFF	TGTGCCTGGAGGATGGGTGAAGCTTTCTTT
-	TRBV28	TRBJ2-3	-	CASSSPGDGTDTQYF	TGTGCCAGCAGTTCCCCTGGAGACGGCACAGATACGCAGTATTTT
-	TRBV5-4	TRBJ2-5	TRBD1	CASSLATGGQETQYF	TGTGCCAGCAGCTTGGCGACAGGGGGGCAAGAGACCCAGTACTTC
once	TRBV6-1	TRBJ2-7	TRBD2	CASSGPSGRLHSGTCEQYF	TGTGCCAGCAGTGGGCCTAGCGGGAGGCTTCACAGTGGTACCTGCGAGCAGTACTTC
-	TRBV27	TRBJ2-3	-	CASSWEYTDTQYF	TGTGCCAGCAGCTGGGAATACACAGATACGCAGTATTTT
-	TRBV19	TRBJ1-5	-	CASTPREKTSNQPQHF	TGTGCCAGTACCCCTAGGGAGAAAACCAGCAATCAGCCCCAGCATTTT
-	TRBV28	TRBJ2-7	TRBD2	CASSRGQRGSYEQYF	TGTGCCAGCAGTCGAGGCCAGCGGGGCTCCTACGAGCAGTACTTC
-	TRBV29-1	TRBJ1-1	-	CSVEIPTGGVKAFF	TGCAGCGTTGAAATCCCCACCGGTGGGGTCAAAGCTTTCTTT
-	TRBV6-1	TRBJ2-1	-	CASRQSPDNEQFF	TGTGCCAGCAGGCAAAGCCCCGACAATGAGCAGTTCTTC
-	TRBV11-2	TRBJ2-7	-	CASSPDTLSYEQYF	TGTGCCAGCAGCCCGGACACCCTCTCCTACGAGCAGTACTTC
-	TRBV2	TRBJ2-1	TRBD2	CASSEAFPSGTSGSGTYNEQFF	TGTGCCAGCAGTGAAGCTTTCCCGTCTGGGACTAGCGGGTCAGGGACCTACAATGAGCAGTTCTTC
-	TRBV20-1	TRBJ1-1	-	CSAQGWGEAFF	TGCAGTGCTCAGGGTTGGGGTGAAGCTTTCTTT
-	TRBV11-2	TRBJ2-7	-	CASSFRQETYEQYF	TGTGCCAGCAGCTTTAGGCAGGAAACCTACGAGCAGTACTTC
-	TRBV7-9	TRBJ2-2	TRBD2	CASSLAAGGTGELFF	TGTGCCAGCAGCTTAGCTGCGGGAGGCACCGGGGAGCTGTTTTTT
-	TRBV5-6	TRBJ1-1	-	CASCGPLGGANTEAFF	TGTGCCAGCTGCGGACCCCTGGGTGGGGCCAACACTGAAGCTTTCTTT
-	TRBV9	TRBJ2-1	-	CASSVGGGPYNEQFF	TGTGCCAGCAGCGTAGGTGGCGGGCCCTACAATGAGCAGTTCTTC
-	TRBV5-1	TRBJ2-7	TRBD1	CASSSDRGTYEQYF	TGCGCCAGCAGCTCGGACAGGGGAACCTACGAGCAGTACTTC
-	TRBV9	TRBJ2-1	TRBD2	CASSPEGSGKDNEQFF	TGTGCCAGCAGCCCCGAGGGTAGCGGGAAAGACAATGAGCAGTTCTTC
once	TRBV18	TRBJ2-7	-	CASSLVEDSRSLQYF	TGTGCCAGCTCCCTTGTCGAGGACAGCAGATCCCTGCAGTACTTC
once	TRBV28	TRBJ2-1	TRBD2	CASSPSGRAGDEQFF	TGTGCCAGCAGCCCGAGCGGGAGGGCCGGCGATGAGCAGTTCTTC
-	TRBV6-5	TRBJ1-4	-	CASSLRNSNEKLFF	TGTGCCAGCAGTCTTCGGAACTCTAATGAAAAACTGTTTTTT
-	TRBV28	TRBJ1-2	-	CASGLYGYTF	TGTGCCAGCGGGCTCTATGGCTACACCTTC
-	TRBV10-1	TRBJ2-7	-	CASSDRLGRPYEQYF	TGCGCCAGCAGTGATAGGTTGGGCAGACCCTACGAGCAGTACTTC
-	TRBV28	TRBJ2-7	TRBD2	CASSPLLLSGTRISYEQYF	TGTGCCAGCAGTCCTCTACTACTTTCCGGGACTAGGATCTCCTACGAGCAGTACTTC
-	TRBV2	TRBJ2-5	-	CASSWGPQETQYF	TGTGCCAGCAGTTGGGGACCCCAAGAGACCCAGTACTTC
-	TRBV12-1	TRBJ1-2	-	CASSFVPLGYTF	TGTGCCAGCAGCTTTGTTCCCTTGGGCTACACCTTC
-	TRBV23-1	TRBJ2-7	TRBD2	CASSHPRLAGTDFSYEQYF	TGCGCCAGCAGTCACCCCCGGCTAGCGGGAACAGATTTCTCCTACGAGCAGTACTTC
-	TRBV28	TRBJ2-7	-	CASSSSGVISHYEQYF	-
-	TRBV12-5	TRBJ1-1	-	CASGLVQGVELVGAFF	TGTGCTAGTGGTTTGGTACAGGGCGTAGAGTTAGTTGGGGCTTTCTTT
-	TRBV7-2	TRBJ2-7	-	CASSLRFQGQGEQYF	TGTGCCAGCAGCTTAAGGTTCCAGGGACAAGGCGAGCAGTACTTC
-	TRBV2	TRBJ2-2	TRBD2	CASSGLAGAFTGELFF	TGTGCCAGCAGTGGTCTAGCGGGAGCTTTCACCGGGGAGCTGTTTTTT
-	TRBV10-3	TRBJ2-1	TRBD2	CAISHLGEGVTSGYFYNEQFF	TGTGCCATCAGTCACTTAGGGGAGGGGGTTACTAGCGGATACTTCTACAATGAGCAGTTCTTC
-	TRBV9	TRBJ1-1	-	CASSVSPDGKRTEAFF	TGTGCCAGCAGCGTGTCCCCGGACGGCAAGCGCACTGAAGCTTTCTTT
-	TRBV2	TRBJ1-4	-	CATQHGDEKLFF	TGTGCCACTCAACATGGGGACGAAAAACTGTTTTTT
-	TRBV27	TRBJ2-1	-	CASSPLLHNEQFF	TGTGCCAGCAGTCCTCTACTACACAATGAGCAGTTCTTC
-	TRBV7-2	TRBJ2-7	TRBD2	CASSLELPREDGYEQYF	TGTGCCAGCAGCTTAGAGCTCCCGCGGGAGGATGGGTACGAGCAGTACTTC
-	TRBV29-1	TRBJ1-1	TRBD1	CSVGQGAPNTEAFF	TGCAGCGTGGGACAGGGGGCCCCCAACACTGAAGCTTTCTTT
-	TRBV11-1	TRBJ2-7	TRBD2	CASSWGLAGGSSYEQYF	TGTGCCAGCAGCTGGGGACTAGCGGGAGGGTCCTCCTACGAGCAGTACTTC
-	TRBV6-1	TRBJ1-4	TRBD1	CASREVGTGGRSNEKLFF	TGTGCCAGCAGAGAAGTAGGGACAGGGGGTCGGTCTAATGAAAAACTGTTTTTT
-	TRBV14	TRBJ2-7	-	CASSEATGGQDEQYF	TGTGCCAGCAGCGAAGCTACAGGCGGACAAGACGAGCAGTACTTC
-	TRBV5-6	TRBJ2-5	TRBD2	CASSLVAGEGETQYF	TGTGCCAGCAGCTTGGTAGCGGGAGAAGGGGAGACCCAGTACTTC
-	TRBV5-1	TRBJ2-1	-	CASRPRDGTYNEQFF	TGCGCCAGCAGACCCAGGGACGGTACGTACAATGAGCAGTTCTTC
-	TRBV15	TRBJ2-7	-	CATSSPRLEDGDVYEQYF	TGTGCCACCAGCTCACCCCGGCTAGAGGACGGAGACGTCTACGAGCAGTACTTC
-	TRBV11-3	TRBJ2-3	-	CASSLDHRGSTDTQYF	TGTGCCAGCAGCTTAGATCATCGCGGGAGCACAGATACGCAGTATTTT
-	TRBV7-7	TRBJ2-1	TRBD2	CASSLERGDLGLAGTEQFF	TGTGCTAGCAGCTTAGAGCGTGGCGATTTAGGACTAGCGGGAACTGAGCAGTTCTTC
-	TRBV5-8	TRBJ2-7	TRBD1	CASSLGTGGTYEQYF	TGTGCCAGCAGCCTTGGGACAGGGGGTACCTACGAGCAGTACTTC